The T cell receptor beta chain described here comes from a study of cytomegalovirus exposure and HLA in healthy donors. With 60 Vbeta and 13 Jbeta primers, the PCR was carried out. TCRdb's copy holds only in-frame clones and misses some; the assay was immunoSEQ multiplex PCR. Altogether some 190,000 clones are present, around 83% being singletons, with the ten largest covering approximately 1%. This clone occurred once. Compared with germline, one end of the junction differs, possibly owing to a read error. Sequenced: PBMCs. The receptor was derived from a woman aged 40 to 50 in good health and CMV-seronegative.

As DNA, the CDR3 is TGTGCCTGGAGTGTACGTTACGGGACAGGCGTCGCCTACGGGCAGTACTTC. Translated, it gives CAWSVRYGTGVAYGQYF. The chain recombines TRBV30 with TRBJ2-7; 8 bases are shared with TRBD1. CDR1 and CDR2 (germline): GTSNPN, SVGIG (reference sequence). The CDR3 covers 17 residues.